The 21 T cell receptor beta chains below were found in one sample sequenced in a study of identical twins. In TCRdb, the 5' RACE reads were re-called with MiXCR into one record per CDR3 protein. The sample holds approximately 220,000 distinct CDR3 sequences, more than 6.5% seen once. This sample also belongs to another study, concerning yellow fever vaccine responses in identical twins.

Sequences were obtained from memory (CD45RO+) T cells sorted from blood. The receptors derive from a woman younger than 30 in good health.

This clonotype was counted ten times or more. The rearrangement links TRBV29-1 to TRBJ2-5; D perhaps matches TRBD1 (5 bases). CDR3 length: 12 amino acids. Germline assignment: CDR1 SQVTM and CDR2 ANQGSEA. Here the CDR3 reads CSACDQGETQYF. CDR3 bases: TGCAGTGCGTGCGATCAGGGCGAGACCCAGTACTTC.

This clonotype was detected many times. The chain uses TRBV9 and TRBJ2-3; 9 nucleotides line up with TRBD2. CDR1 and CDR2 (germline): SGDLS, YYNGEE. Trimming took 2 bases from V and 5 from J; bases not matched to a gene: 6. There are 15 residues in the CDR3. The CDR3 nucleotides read TGTGCCAGCAGCGTGAGCGGCGGGGGGGGAGATACGCAGTATTTT. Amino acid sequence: CASSVSGGGGDTQYF.

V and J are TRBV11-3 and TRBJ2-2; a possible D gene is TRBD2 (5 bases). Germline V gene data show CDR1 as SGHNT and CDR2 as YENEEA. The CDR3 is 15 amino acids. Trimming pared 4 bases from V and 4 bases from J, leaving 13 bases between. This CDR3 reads CASSSDGVGTGELFF. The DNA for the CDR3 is TGTGCCAGCAGCTCCGACGGGGTTGGCACCGGGGAGCTGTTTTTT.

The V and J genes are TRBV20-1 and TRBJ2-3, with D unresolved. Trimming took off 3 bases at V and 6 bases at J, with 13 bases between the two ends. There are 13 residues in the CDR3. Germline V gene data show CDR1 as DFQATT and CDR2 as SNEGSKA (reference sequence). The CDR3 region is CSASLGSRDTQYF. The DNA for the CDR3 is TGCAGTGCTAGTCTTGGAAGTAGGGATACGCAGTATTTT.

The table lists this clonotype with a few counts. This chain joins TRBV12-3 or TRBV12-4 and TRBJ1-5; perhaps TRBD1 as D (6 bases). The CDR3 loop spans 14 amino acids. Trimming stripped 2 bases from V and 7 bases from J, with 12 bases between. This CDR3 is CASSLRGEEQPQHF. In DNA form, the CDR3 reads TGTGCCAGCAGTTTAAGGGGGGAAGAACAGCCCCAGCATTTT.

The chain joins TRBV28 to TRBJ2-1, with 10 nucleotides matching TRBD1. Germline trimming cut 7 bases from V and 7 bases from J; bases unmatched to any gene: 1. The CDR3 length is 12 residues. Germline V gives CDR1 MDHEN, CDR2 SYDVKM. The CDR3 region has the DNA TGTGCCAGCAAGGACAGGGGGAATGAGCAGTTCTTC. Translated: CASKDRGNEQFF.

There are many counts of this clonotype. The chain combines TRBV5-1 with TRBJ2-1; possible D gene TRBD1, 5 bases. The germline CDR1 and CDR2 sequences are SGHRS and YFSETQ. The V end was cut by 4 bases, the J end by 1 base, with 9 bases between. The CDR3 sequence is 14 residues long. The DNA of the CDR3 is TGCGCCAGCAGCGTGGGGCAGTCCTACAATGAGCAGTTCTTC. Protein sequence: CASSVGQSYNEQFF.

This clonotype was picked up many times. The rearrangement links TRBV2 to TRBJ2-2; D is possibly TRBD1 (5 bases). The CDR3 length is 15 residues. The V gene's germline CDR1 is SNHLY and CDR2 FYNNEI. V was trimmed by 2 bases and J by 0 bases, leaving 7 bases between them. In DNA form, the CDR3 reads TGTGCCAGCAGTGAAAGGGGATCGAACACCGGGGAGCTGTTTTTT. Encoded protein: CASSERGSNTGELFF.

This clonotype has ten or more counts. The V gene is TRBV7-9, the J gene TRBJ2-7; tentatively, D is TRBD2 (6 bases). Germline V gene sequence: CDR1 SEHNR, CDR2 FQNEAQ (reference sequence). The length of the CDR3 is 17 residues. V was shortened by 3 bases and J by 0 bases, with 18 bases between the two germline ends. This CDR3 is CASSFVSGDGSSYEQYF. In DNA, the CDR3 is TGTGCCAGCAGCTTTGTTAGCGGCGACGGAAGCTCCTACGAGCAGTACTTC.

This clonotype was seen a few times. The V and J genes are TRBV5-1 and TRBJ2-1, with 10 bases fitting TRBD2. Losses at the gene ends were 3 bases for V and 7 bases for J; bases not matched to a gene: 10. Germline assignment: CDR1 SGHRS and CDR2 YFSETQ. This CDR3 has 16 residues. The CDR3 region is CASSWSRTSGANEQFF. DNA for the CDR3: TGCGCCAGCAGCTGGTCACGAACTAGCGGGGCAAATGAGCAGTTCTTC.

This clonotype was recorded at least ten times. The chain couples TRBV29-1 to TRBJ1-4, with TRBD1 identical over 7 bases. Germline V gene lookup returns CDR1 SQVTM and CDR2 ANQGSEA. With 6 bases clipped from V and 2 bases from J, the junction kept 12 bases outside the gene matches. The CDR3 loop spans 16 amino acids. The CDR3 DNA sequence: TGCAGCGTGCAAGGAACAGGGGAAGGTACTAATGAAAAACTGTTTTTT. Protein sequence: CSVQGTGEGTNEKLFF.

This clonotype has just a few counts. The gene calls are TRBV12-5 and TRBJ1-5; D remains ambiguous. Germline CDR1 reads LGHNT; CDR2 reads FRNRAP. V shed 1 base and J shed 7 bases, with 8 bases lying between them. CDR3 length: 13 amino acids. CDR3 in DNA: TGTGCTAGTGGTTTGGGCCCCGGGCAGCCCCAGCATTTT. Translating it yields CASGLGPGQPQHF. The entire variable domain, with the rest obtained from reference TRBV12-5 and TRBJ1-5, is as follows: DARVTQTPRHKVTEMGQEVTMRCQPILGHNTVFWYRQTMMQGLELLAYFRNRAPLDDSGMPKDRFSAEMPDATLATLKIQPSEPRDSAVYFCASGLGPGQPQHFGDGTRLSIL.

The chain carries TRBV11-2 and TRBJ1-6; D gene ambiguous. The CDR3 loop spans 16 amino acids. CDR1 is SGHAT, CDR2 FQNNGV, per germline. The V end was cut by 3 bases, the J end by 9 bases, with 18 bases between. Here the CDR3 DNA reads TGTGCCAGCAGCTTTAATATCCTCCGGGGTGGTTCACCCCTCCACTTT. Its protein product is CASSFNILRGGSPLHF.

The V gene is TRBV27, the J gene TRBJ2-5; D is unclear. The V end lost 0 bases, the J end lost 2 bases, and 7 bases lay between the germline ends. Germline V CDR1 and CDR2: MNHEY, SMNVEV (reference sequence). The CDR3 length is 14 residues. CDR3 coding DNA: TGTGCCAGCAGTTTATCGCCAGCACAAGAGACCCAGTACTTC. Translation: CASSLSPAQETQYF.

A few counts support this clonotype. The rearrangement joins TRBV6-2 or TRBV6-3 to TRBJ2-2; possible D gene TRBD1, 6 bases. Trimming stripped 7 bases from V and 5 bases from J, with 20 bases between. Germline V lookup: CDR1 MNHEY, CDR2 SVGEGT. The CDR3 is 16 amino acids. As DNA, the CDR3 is TGTGCCAGCACCAGGGGTGGGGCCCCAGGAACCGGGGAGCTGTTTTTT. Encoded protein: CASTRGGAPGTGELFF.

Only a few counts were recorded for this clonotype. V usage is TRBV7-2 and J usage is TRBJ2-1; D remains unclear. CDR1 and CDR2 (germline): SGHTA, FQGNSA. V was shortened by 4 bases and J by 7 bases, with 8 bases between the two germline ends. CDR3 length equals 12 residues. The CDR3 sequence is CASSWYTNEQFF. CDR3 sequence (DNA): TGTGCCAGCAGCTGGTACACTAATGAGCAGTTCTTC.

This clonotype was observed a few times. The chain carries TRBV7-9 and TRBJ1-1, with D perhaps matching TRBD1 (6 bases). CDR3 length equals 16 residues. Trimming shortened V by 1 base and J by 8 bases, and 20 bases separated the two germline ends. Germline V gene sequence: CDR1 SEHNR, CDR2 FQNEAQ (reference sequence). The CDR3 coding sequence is TGTGCCAGCAGCTTAGTGGATCTAATCATACAGGGAGAAGCTTTCTTT. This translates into CASSLVDLIIQGEAFF.

In DNA form, the CDR3 reads TGTGCCAGCACCCTCCGGGACAAACCCTACGAGCAGTACTTC. Translating it yields CASTLRDKPYEQYF. The rearrangement links TRBV12-3 or TRBV12-4 to TRBJ2-7; D is perhaps TRBD1 (6 bases). Deletions cut 7 bases from V and 2 bases from J, with 15 bases between. CDR3 length: 14 amino acids.

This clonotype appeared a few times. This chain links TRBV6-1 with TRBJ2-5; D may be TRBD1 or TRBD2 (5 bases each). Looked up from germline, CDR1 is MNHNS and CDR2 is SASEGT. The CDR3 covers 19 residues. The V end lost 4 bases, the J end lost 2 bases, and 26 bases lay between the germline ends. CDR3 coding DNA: TGTGCCAGCAGTGCCCTTGGGGACGTAAACCCATCGGGGCAAGAGACCCAGTACTTC. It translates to CASSALGDVNPSGQETQYF.

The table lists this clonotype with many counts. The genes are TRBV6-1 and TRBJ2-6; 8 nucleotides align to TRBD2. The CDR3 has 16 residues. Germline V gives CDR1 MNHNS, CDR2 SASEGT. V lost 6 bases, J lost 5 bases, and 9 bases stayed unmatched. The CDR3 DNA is TGTGCCAGCAGGGATGCGGGGGGAGGACGGGCCAACGTCCTGACTTTC. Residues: CASRDAGGGRANVLTF.

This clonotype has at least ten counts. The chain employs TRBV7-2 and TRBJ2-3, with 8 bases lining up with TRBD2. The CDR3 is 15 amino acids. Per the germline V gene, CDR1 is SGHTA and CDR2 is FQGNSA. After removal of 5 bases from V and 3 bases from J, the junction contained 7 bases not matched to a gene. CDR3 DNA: TGTGCCAGCAGCACTAGCGGATCCCGGACAGATACGCAGTATTTT. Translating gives CASSTSGSRTDTQYF.